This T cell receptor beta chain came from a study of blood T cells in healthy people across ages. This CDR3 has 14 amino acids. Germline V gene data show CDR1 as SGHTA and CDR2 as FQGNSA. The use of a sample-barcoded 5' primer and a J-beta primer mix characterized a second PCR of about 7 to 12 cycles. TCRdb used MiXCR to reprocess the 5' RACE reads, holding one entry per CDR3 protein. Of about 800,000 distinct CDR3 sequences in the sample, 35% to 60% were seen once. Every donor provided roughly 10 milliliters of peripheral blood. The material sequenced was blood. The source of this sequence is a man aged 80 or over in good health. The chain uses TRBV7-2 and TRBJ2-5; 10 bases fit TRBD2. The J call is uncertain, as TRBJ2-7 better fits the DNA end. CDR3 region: CASSLEASGSEQYF. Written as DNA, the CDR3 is TGTGCCAGCAGCTTAGAGGCTAGCGGGAGCGAGCAGTACTTC.